This TCR beta chain was identified in a study of blood T cell repertoires in COVID-19. Background on the study: COVID-19 samples, acute and convalescent, were from the United States, Italy and Spain.

This table comes from immunoSEQ multiplex PCR, and its TCRdb copy is limited to in-frame clones, with some not included. There are about 96,000 clones in the sample; 70% to 85% occur only once, and roughly 17% lies in the top ten. Germline CDR1 reads LNHDA; CDR2 reads SQIVND (reference sequence). The germline V and J ends were trimmed by 9 bases and 6 bases, with 30 bases remaining between them. The CDR3 is 19 residues long. This clone was seen a few times. Material: peripheral blood. This clonotype was obtained from a woman aged 60-70 years with acute or convalescent COVID-19. J is TRBJ2-6 and V is TRBV19; possible D gene TRBD2, 5 bases. CDR3 amino acids: CASQPLGRTLSLKANVLTF. CDR3 coding DNA: TGTGCCAGCCAGCCTCTCGGCAGGACTCTCTCTCTCAAGGCCAACGTCCTGACTTTC.